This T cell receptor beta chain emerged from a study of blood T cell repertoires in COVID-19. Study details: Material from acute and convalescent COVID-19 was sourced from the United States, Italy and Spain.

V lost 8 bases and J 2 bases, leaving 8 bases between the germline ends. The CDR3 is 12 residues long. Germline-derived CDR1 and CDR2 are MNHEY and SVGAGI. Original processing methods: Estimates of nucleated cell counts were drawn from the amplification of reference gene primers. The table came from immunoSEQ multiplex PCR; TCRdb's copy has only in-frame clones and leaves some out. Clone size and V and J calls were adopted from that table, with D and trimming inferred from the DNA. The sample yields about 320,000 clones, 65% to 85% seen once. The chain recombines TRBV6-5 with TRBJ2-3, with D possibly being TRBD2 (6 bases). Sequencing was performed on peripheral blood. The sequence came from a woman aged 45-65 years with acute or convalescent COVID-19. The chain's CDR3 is CASGRDTDTQYF. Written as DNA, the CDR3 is TGTGCCAGCGGGCGGGACACAGATACGCAGTATTTT.